This T cell receptor (beta chain) was documented in a study of T-cell reconstitution after alpha-beta-depleted transplantation in children. Unique molecular identifiers were used to barcode this TCRbeta library. TCRdb re-called the PCR reads with MiXCR, one entry per CDR3 protein. The table lists around 500,000 distinct CDR3 sequences, around 13% of them singletons, with 4.5% to 6% in the top ten. CDR3 size: 17 residues. V dropped 2 bases and J dropped 1; count of bases not matched to a gene: 8. Looked up from germline, CDR1 is MDHEN and CDR2 is SYDVKM. This chain joins TRBV28 and TRBJ2-5; 9 nucleotides line up with TRBD2. The sample was PBMCs from the stem cell graft donor, taken from the stem cell graft. This TCR was sampled from a human donor who donated a stem cell graft to a child with combined immunodeficiency. Written as DNA, the CDR3 is TGTGCCAGCAGTTTAGCGGGGGGGTTAGGTGCCCAAGAGACCCAGTACTTC. This encodes CASSLAGGLGAQETQYF.